Listed below are T cell receptor beta chains from one sample, sequenced in a study of Graves' ophthalmopathy and Graves' hyperthyroidism. One entry per CDR3 protein, called by TCRdb with MiXCR from the multiplex PCR reads. The sample has hundreds of thousands of distinct CDR3 sequences, about 41% seen once. The source material was peripheral blood. These receptors all stem from an adult man with Graves' ophthalmopathy. Both conserved end residues are part of each CDR3. The D gene is left open where the match is weak. The size of a clone is reported for some rows only, either as once, few or many, or as a class for expanded clones.

V: TRBV20-1
size: once
D: -
J: TRBJ1-3
CDR3: CSASSGRGGNTIYF
DNA: TGCAGTGCTAGTTCCGGCCGCGGGGGAAACACCATATATTTT

V: TRBV5-8
size: many
D: -
J: TRBJ1-1
CDR3: CASSLGLGSEAFF
DNA: TGTGCCAGCAGCTTGGGGCTTGGCTCTGAAGCTTTCTTT

V: TRBV12-3/TRBV12-4
size: many
D: TRBD1
J: TRBJ1-2
CDR3: CASSRYRGFGYTF
DNA: TGTGCCAGCAGCCGCTACAGGGGATTTGGCTACACCTTC

V: TRBV4-2
size: -
D: -
J: TRBJ2-7
CDR3: CASSNPEGPNEQYF
DNA: TGTGCCAGCAGTAACCCCGAGGGCCCGAACGAGCAGTACTTC

V: TRBV12-3/TRBV12-4
size: few
D: TRBD1
J: TRBJ1-5
CDR3: CASSTRQGAGQPQHF
DNA: TGTGCCAGCAGTACCCGACAGGGGGCAGGTCAGCCCCAGCATTTT

V: TRBV7-9
size: few
D: TRBD2
J: TRBJ2-7
CDR3: CASSLTGTSSGEQYF
DNA: TGTGCCAGCAGCTTAACCGGGACTAGCTCAGGCGAGCAGTACTTC

V: TRBV6-5
size: few
D: -
J: TRBJ1-1
CDR3: CASSYPQANMNTEAFF
DNA: TGTGCCAGCAGTTACCCACAGGCCAACATGAACACTGAAGCTTTCTTT

V: TRBV30
size: -
D: -
J: TRBJ1-5
CDR3: CAWSGTNNQPQHF
DNA: TGTGCCTGGTCCGGGACAAACAATCAGCCCCAGCATTTT

V: TRBV12-5
size: -
D: -
J: TRBJ1-6
CDR3: CASGLQGYNSPLHF
DNA: TGTGCTAGTGGTTTGCAGGGATATAATTCACCCCTCCACTTT

V: TRBV7-6
size: -
D: TRBD2
J: TRBJ2-7
CDR3: CASGRAGYEQYF
DNA: TGTGCTAGCGGGAGGGCCGGTTACGAGCAGTACTTC

V: TRBV25-1
size: once
D: TRBD1
J: TRBJ2-5
CDR3: CASSEEGQELGETQYF
DNA: TGTGCCAGCAGTGAAGAGGGACAGGAACTTGGGGAGACCCAGTACTTC

V: TRBV7-9
size: many
D: -
J: TRBJ1-4
CDR3: CASSQDRWGEKLFF
DNA: TGTGCCAGCAGCCAAGACAGGTGGGGGGAAAAACTGTTTTTT

V: TRBV10-3
size: -
D: -
J: TRBJ2-6
CDR3: CASKPGWANVLTF
DNA: TGTGCCAGCAAACCAGGCTGGGCCAACGTCCTGACTTTC

V: TRBV2
size: -
D: -
J: TRBJ1-5
CDR3: CASSEHPGGTQHF
DNA: TGTGCCAGCAGTGAACACCCAGGCGGGACCCAGCATTTT

V: TRBV7-9
size: once
D: TRBD1
J: TRBJ2-7
CDR3: CASSLVRTGGHEQYF
DNA: TGTGCCAGCAGCTTAGTTCGGACAGGGGGCCACGAGCAGTACTTC